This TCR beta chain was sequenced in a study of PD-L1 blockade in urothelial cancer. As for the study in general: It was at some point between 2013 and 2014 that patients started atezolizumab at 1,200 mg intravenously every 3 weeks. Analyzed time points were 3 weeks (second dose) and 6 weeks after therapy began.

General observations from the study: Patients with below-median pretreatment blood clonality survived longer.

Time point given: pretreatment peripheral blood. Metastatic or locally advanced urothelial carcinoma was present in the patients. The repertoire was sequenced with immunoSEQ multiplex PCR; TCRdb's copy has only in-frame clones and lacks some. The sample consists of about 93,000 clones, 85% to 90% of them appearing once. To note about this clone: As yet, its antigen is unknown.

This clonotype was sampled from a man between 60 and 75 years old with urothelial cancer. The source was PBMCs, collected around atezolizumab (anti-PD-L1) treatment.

CDR3 in DNA: TGTGCCAGCAGCTACAGACAGGGAGCCTCTGGGGCCAACGTCCTGACTTTC. Its protein is CASSYRQGASGANVLTF. The V gene is TRBV28, the J gene TRBJ2-6; TRBD1 matches at 7 bases. Germline V lookup: CDR1 MDHEN, CDR2 SYDVKM. The CDR3 contains 17 residues. V gave up 6 bases and J gave up 0 bases; unmatched junction bases: 8.